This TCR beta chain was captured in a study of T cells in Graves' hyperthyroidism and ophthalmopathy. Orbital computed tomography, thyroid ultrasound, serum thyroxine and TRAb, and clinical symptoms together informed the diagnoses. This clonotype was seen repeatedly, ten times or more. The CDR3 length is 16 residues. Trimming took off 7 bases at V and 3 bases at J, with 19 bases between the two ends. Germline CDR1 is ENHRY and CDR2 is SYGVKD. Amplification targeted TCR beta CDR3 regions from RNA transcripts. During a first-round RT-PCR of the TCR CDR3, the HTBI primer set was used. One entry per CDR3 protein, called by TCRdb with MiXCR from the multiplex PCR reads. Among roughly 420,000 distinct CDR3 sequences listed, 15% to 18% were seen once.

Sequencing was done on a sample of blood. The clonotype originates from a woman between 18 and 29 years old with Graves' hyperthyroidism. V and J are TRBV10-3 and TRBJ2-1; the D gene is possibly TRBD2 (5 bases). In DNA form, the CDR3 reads TGTGCCATCATGGGAACCGTCAACCGGGACTACAATGAGCAGTTCTTC. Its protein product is CAIMGTVNRDYNEQFF.